One TCR beta chain is described in this entry. These data belong to a study of T cells after yellow fever vaccination. Each CDR3 protein is one row after TCRdb ran MiXCR on the 5' RACE reads. The repertoire holds a few hundred thousand distinct CDR3 sequences, approximately 10% seen once, with about 3.5% in the top ten. The length of the CDR3 is 13 residues. V lost 1 base and J 4 bases, leaving 6 bases between the germline ends. Germline V gives CDR1 SGHTA, CDR2 FQGTGA. The sequence derives from a man aged 18 to 30 who received the YFV17D yellow fever vaccine. The sample was CD4+ T cells sorted from PBMCs, taken 5 days after the yellow fever booster vaccination. This sequence joins TRBV7-3 and TRBJ2-3; unclear D gene. The DNA of the CDR3 is TGTGCCAGCAGCTTAAGTAAAGCAGATACGCAGTATTTT. This sequence encodes CASSLSKADTQYF.